This T cell receptor beta chain was obtained from a study of CD8 T cells in Susac syndrome (dated by TCRdb to the late 2010s). Background on the whole study: Repertoire sequencing was used to test whether CD8+ T cell activation and differentiation in Susac syndrome was antigen driven.

Points the paper makes about the study in general: The study acknowledged that relatively few individuals were included in the TCR sequencing and HLA analysis.

RNA was extracted using the RNeasy kit, and about 0.5 to 1 microgram was reverse transcribed with random hexamers. TCR beta CDR3 regions were amplified with the immunoSEQ multiplex PCR assay covering 54 Vbeta and 13 Jbeta segments. PCR amplification bias was corrected using a synthetic template baseline for primer optimization and computational correction. The original methods were these. Reads were annotated to V, D and J genes according to IMGT and were analyzed with immunoSEQ Analyzer, with only productive sequences retained. Clonality was computed as one minus Shannon entropy normalized by log2 of the number of productive unique sequences. For each patient and control, public and private clones were evaluated within the 100 most prevalent clones. Susac-specific clones were defined as absent from healthy and MS cohorts, around 970 published viral clones and other ImmuneACCESS disease sequences. TCRdb itself trimmed the public reads at Q25 with fastp, ran MiXCR and retained productive beta chains. CDR3 protein sequences are deduplicated, and each keeps its most common genes and DNA. TCRdb, rather than the study authors, made the V and J calls. Counted in this sample were a few hundred thousand distinct CDR3 sequences; approximately 92% of them appeared once. The ten largest clonotypes hold 0.065% to 0.08% of the sample.

Remarks on this clonotype: Its antigen is unknown. Per-nucleotide qualities are absent, and no much larger clonotype sits a single base away.

Peripheral blood CD8+ and CD4+ T cells from healthy donors, Susac syndrome patients and multiple sclerosis patients were profiled using high-throughput TCR beta sequencing. The multiple sclerosis controls were treatment-naive patients who had stable or active relapsing-remitting disease and met the revised McDonald criteria. Bulk CD8+ and CD4+ T cells were purified by magnetic negative isolation, while CD8+ TEMRA cells were enriched using FACS. Blood was collected in EDTA tubes and processed within 24 hours, with PBMCs isolated through density gradient centrifugation. PBMCs intended for TCR sequencing were frozen in liquid nitrogen and were later thawed in a 37 degrees C water bath. A purity of at least 90% was achieved for sorted or isolated CD4+, CD8+ and CD8+ TEMRA cells. Looking up the germline V gene (reference sequence) yields CDR1 SGHNT and CDR2 YYREEE. The CDR3 numbers 16 residues from cysteine through phenylalanine. Kept here is only the CDR3 DNA, which spans 48 bases and is read in frame from base 1. Relative to germline, V is missing 0 bases and J is missing 4 bases, with 5 bases of the junction outside any gene match.

This chain is built from TRBV5-4 and TRBJ1-3, with 9 middle bases fitting TRBD1. This receptor was taken from a human donor with multiple sclerosis. What was sequenced was CD4+ T cells from PBMCs. The CDR3 is CASSLAGGQGGNTIYF. The DNA sequence is TGTGCCAGCAGCTTGGCCGGGGGACAGGGAGGAAACACCATATATTTT.